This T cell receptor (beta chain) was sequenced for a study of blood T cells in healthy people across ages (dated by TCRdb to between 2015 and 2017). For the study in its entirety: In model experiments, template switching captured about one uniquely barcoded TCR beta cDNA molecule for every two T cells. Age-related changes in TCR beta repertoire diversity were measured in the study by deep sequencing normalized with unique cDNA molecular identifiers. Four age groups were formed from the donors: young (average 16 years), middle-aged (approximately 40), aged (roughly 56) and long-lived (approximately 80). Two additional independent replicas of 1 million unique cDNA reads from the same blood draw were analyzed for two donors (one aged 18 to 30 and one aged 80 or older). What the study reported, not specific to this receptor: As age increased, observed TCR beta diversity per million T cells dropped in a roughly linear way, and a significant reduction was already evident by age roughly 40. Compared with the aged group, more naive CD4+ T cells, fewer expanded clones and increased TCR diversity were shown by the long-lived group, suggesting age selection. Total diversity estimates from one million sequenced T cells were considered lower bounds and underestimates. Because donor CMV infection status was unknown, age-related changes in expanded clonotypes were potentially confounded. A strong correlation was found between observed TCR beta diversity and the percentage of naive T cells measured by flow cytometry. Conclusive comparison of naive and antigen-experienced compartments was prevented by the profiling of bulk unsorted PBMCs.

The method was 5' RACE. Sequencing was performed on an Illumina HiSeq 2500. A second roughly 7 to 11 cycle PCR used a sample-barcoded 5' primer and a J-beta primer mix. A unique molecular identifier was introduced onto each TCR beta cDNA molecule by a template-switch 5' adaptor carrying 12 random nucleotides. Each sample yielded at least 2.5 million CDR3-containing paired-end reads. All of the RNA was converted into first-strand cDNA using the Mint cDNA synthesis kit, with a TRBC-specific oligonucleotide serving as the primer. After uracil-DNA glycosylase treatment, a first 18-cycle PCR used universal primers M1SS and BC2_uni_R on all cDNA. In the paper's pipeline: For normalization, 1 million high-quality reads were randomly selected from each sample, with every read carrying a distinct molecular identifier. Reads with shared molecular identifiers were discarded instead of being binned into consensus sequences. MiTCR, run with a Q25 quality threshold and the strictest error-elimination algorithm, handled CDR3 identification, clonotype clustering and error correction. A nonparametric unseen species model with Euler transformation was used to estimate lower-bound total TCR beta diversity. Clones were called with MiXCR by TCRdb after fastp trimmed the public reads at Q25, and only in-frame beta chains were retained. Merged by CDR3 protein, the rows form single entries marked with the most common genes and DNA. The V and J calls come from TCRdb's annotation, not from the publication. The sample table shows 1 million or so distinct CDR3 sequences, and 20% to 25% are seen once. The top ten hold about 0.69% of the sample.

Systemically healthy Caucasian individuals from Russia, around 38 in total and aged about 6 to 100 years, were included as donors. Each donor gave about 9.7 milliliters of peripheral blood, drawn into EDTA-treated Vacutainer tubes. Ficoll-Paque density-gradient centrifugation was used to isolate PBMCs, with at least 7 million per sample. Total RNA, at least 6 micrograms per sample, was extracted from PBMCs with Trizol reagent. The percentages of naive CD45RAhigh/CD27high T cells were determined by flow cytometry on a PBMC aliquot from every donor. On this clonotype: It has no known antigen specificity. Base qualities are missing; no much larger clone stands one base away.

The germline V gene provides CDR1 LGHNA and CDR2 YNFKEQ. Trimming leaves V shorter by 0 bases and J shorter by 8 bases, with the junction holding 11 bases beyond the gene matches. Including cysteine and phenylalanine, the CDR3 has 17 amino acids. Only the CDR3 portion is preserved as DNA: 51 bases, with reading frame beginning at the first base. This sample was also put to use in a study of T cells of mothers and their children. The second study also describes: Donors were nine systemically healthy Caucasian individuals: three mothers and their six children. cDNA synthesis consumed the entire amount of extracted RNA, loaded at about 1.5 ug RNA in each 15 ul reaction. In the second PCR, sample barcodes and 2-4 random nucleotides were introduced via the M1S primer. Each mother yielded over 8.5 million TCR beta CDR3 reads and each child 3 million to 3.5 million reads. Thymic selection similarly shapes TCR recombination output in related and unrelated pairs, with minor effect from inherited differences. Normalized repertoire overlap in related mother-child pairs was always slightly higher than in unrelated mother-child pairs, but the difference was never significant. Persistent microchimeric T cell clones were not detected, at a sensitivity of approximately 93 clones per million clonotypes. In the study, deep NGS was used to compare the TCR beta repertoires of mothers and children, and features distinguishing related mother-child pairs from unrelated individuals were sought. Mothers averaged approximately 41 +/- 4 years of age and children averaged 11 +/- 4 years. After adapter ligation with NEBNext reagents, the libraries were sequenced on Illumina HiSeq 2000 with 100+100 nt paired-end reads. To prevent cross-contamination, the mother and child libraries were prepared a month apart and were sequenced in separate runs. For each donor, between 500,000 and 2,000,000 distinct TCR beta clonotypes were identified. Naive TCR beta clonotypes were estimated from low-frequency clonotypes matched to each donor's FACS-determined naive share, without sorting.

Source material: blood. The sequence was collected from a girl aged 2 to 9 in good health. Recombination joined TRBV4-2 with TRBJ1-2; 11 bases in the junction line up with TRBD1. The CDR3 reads CASSQEYAGQGAEGYTF. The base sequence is TGTGCCAGCAGCCAAGAGTATGCAGGACAGGGGGCTGAAGGCTACACCTTC.